Sequencing of this T cell receptor (delta chain) was carried out in a study of γδ T cells in repeated Plasmodium falciparum infection. Study-level points and caveats: Vgamma9/Vdelta2+ repertoires stayed stably polyclonal over time and infection. In Vdelta2-negative, largely Vdelta1+, gammadelta repertoires, repeated controlled infections appeared to drive clonal selection waves.

TCRdb re-identified clones in the multiplex PCR reads via CATT. The data hold 70,000 to 95,000 delta-chain clones, with more than 1.4% observed a single time. In regard to this clone: No antigen is known for it. TCRdb lists the protein of a much larger clone for this DNA, which differs at residue 4, so this is likely a read error; the protein given here is translated from the DNA itself.

Bulk repertoires came from Vgamma9/Vdelta2+ or Vdelta2-negative gammadelta T cells flow-sorted from PBMC. Germline V gene data show CDR1 as TSWWSYY and CDR2 as QGS. The CDR3 runs to 19 residues. This chain links TRDV1 with TRDJ1; 7 bases align to TRDD3. This receptor was obtained from a pool of human donors (malaria-infected and uninfected, not separated). Material for sequencing was gamma-delta T cells from blood. The CDR3 here is CALWDPVYWGPGDTDKLIF. The DNA for the CDR3 is TGTGCTCTTTGGGATCCAGTATACTGGGGCCCTGGTGACACCGATAAACTCATCTTT.